This T cell receptor beta chain was sequenced during a study of T-cell reconstitution after alpha-beta-depleted transplantation in children. Study conclusions and caveats: Most T-cell counts and diversity one year after the transplant came from T cells that were newly produced. Reportedly, roughly two months post-transplant, alpha-beta T cells arose from several hundred expanded graft clones. Surviving recipient T cells and thymic progenitors accounted for the high day-60 TCRbeta diversity observed in some patients.

Preparation of the TCRbeta library involved a method that used unique molecular identifiers. TCRdb independently ran MiXCR on the PCR reads; one entry per CDR3 protein. The table lists almost 600,000 distinct CDR3 sequences, about a quarter of them singletons. Germline V CDR1 and CDR2: KGHSH, LQKENI. V dropped 0 bases and J dropped 1 base, with 10 bases sitting between them. The CDR3 length is 17 residues. This clonotype was seen a few times. Its specificity is unknown. The source was PBMCs, collected before TCRalphabeta/CD19-depleted stem cell transplant. The gene calls are TRBV18 and TRBJ2-6; D gene unclear. This clonotype was obtained from a boy younger than two with Wiskott-Aldrich syndrome, due to receive a stem cell transplant. The CDR3 loop reads CASSPPVRQSGANVLTF. The DNA of the CDR3 is TGTGCCAGCTCACCACCTGTTAGGCAGTCTGGGGCCAACGTCCTGACTTTC.